The rows below give T cell receptor beta chains drawn from one sample of a study of a mutant IDH1 vaccine in newly diagnosed glioma. Which antigens these TCRs recognize remains unknown. Sequenced by immunoSEQ multiplex PCR; TCRdb stores in-frame clones only, minus some. The table records about 48,000 clones, around 80% of them present only once. Sample: PBMCs, taken from a glioma patient whose treatment included an IDH1 peptide vaccine. The receptor set was obtained from a middle-aged man with glioma. Both conserved end residues are part of each CDR3. A D gene is named only where the DNA matches it firmly. Clone size is not always given. Where it is, it says once, few, many or a class for expanded clones.

v_gene	abundance	j_gene	d_gene	CDR3aa	CDR3nt
TRBV18	.	TRBJ2-7	.	CASSTAAAYEQYF	TGTGCCAGCTCAACGGCAGCCGCCTACGAGCAGTACTTC
TRBV11-2	.	TRBJ2-7	TRBD1	CASSHFRGQGASYEQYF	TGTGCCAGCAGCCATTTTAGGGGACAGGGGGCCTCCTACGAGCAGTACTTC
TRBV6-1	.	TRBJ2-7	.	CASSRDALRDEQYF	TGTGCCAGCAGCCGGGACGCGCTTCGGGACGAGCAGTACTTC
TRBV6-1	.	TRBJ2-2	TRBD1	CASSGAPGQGAGTGELFF	TGTGCCAGCAGTGGCGCACCGGGACAGGGGGCGGGCACCGGGGAGCTGTTTTTT
TRBV15	.	TRBJ1-4	.	CATSRGGSNPEKLFF	TGTGCCACCAGCAGAGGGGGTTCCAACCCTGAAAAACTGTTTTTT
TRBV7-9	few	TRBJ1-2	.	CASSLGQGYGYTF	TGTGCCAGCAGCTTAGGGCAGGGCTATGGCTACACCTTC
TRBV4-2	.	TRBJ2-1	.	CASSLSGGRSYNEQFF	TGTGCCAGCAGCCTCTCCGGGGGTCGATCCTACAATGAGCAGTTCTTC
TRBV5-1	.	TRBJ1-6	TRBD1	CASSTGQDNSPLHF	TGCGCCAGCAGTACGGGACAGGATAATTCACCCCTCCACTTT
TRBV6-6	.	TRBJ2-2	.	CASRLSENTGELFF	TGTGCCAGCAGACTTTCGGAGAACACCGGGGAGCTGTTTTTT
TRBV19	.	TRBJ2-7	.	CASSITPYEQYF	TGTGCCAGTAGTATAACCCCCTACGAGCAGTACTTC
TRBV18	.	TRBJ1-1	TRBD1	CASSQQGLDTEAFF	TGTGCCAGCTCACAACAGGGGTTGGACACTGAAGCTTTCTTT
TRBV2	.	TRBJ1-5	.	CASNGQGGQPQHF	TGTGCCAGCAATGGGCAGGGCGGACAGCCCCAGCATTTT
TRBV6-5	.	TRBJ1-2	TRBD1	CASSRPGQASGYTF	TGTGCCAGCAGTCGACCGGGACAGGCCTCTGGCTACACCTTC
TRBV7-9	.	TRBJ1-1	TRBD1	CALRDRGNSEAFF	TGTGCCCTTCGTGACAGGGGTAATTCTGAAGCTTTCTTT
TRBV2	.	TRBJ1-1	.	CASSVRDTEAFF	TGTGCCAGCAGTGTCAGGGACACTGAAGCTTTCTTT
TRBV4-2	.	TRBJ2-3	TRBD1	CASSPRTGGTDTQYF	TGTGCCAGCAGCCCCCGGACAGGTGGAACAGATACGCAGTATTTT
TRBV18	once	TRBJ2-7	TRBD2	CASSPRGTSGETYEQYF	TGTGCCAGCTCACCACGTGGGACTAGCGGAGAAACCTACGAGCAGTACTTC
TRBV19	few	TRBJ1-4	.	CASSAGRGGEKLFF	TGTGCCAGTAGTGCGGGCAGGGGTGGAGAAAAACTGTTTTTT
TRBV5-1	.	TRBJ1-3	.	CASSLVSGQPPGNTIYF	TGCGCCAGCAGCTTGGTCAGCGGTCAGCCACCGGGGAACACCATATATTTT
TRBV6-1	.	TRBJ1-5	TRBD1	CASSQGAREQPQHF	TGTGCCAGCAGCCAGGGGGCCCGGGAGCAGCCCCAGCATTTT
TRBV18	.	TRBJ1-2	.	CASSTGGTAYGYTF	TGTGCCAGCTCAACCGGAGGGACGGCCTATGGCTACACCTTC
TRBV6-5	medium-sized	TRBJ1-1	TRBD1	CASSLQGATEAFF	TGTGCCAGCAGTCTACAGGGGGCCACTGAAGCTTTCTTT
TRBV7-9	once	TRBJ2-1	.	CASSPRTATSYNEQFF	TGTGCCAGCAGCCCGCGGACAGCGACCTCCTACAATGAGCAGTTCTTC
TRBV27	.	TRBJ2-5	.	CASSLEGAQETQYF	TGTGCCAGCAGTTTAGAGGGAGCCCAAGAGACCCAGTACTTC
TRBV4-2	few	TRBJ1-2	.	CASSQDRGARTF	TGTGCCAGCAGCCAAGATCGAGGCGCCCGCACCTTC
TRBV5-1	.	TRBJ1-4	TRBD1	CASSLGRTGNEKLFF	TGCGCCAGCAGCTTGGGACGGACAGGGAATGAAAAACTGTTTTTT
TRBV19	.	TRBJ2-3	TRBD2	CASSIGGGKDTQYF	TGTGCCAGTAGTATTGGGGGGGGGAAAGATACGCAGTATTTT
TRBV6-1	.	TRBJ1-1	.	CASQGILNTEAFF	TGTGCCAGCCAGGGGATCTTGAACACTGAAGCTTTCTTT
TRBV19	once	TRBJ1-1	.	CAGQPNTEAFF	TGTGCTGGACAGCCGAACACTGAAGCTTTCTTT
TRBV6-6	.	TRBJ2-1	TRBD1	CASTPTGGHNEQFF	TGTGCCAGCACCCCGACAGGGGGACACAATGAGCAGTTCTTC
TRBV18	.	TRBJ1-2	.	CASSQQGQADGYTF	TGTGCCAGCTCACAACAGGGACAAGCCGATGGCTACACCTTC
TRBV27	.	TRBJ2-7	.	CASSSYYEQYF	TGTGCCAGCAGTTCCTACTACGAGCAGTACTTC
TRBV6-5	few	TRBJ2-7	TRBD2	CASSYSPSGGYEQYF	TGTGCCAGCAGTTACTCGCCTAGCGGGGGCTACGAGCAGTACTTC
TRBV19	.	TRBJ2-7	.	CASSIGGGAYEQYF	TGTGCCAGTAGTATAGGCGGCGGAGCCTACGAGCAGTACTTC
TRBV30	few	TRBJ1-4	.	CAWSIPIRGFNEKLFF	TGTGCCTGGAGTATCCCCATCCGGGGTTTTAATGAAAAACTGTTTTTT
TRBV6-5	once	TRBJ1-1	TRBD1	CASTEPGGSNEAFF	TGTGCCAGCACAGAACCAGGGGGCAGTAATGAAGCTTTCTTT
TRBV5-5	.	TRBJ2-4	.	CASSTSWGGGQNIQYF	TGTGCCAGCAGCACCTCCTGGGGAGGAGGTCAAAACATTCAGTACTTC
TRBV29-1	.	TRBJ1-2	TRBD1	CSGGTAYGYTF	TGCAGCGGTGGGACAGCGTATGGCTACACCTTC
TRBV5-6	.	TRBJ1-4	.	CASRPGGATNEKLFF	TGTGCCAGCAGGCCCGGGGGGGCAACTAATGAAAAACTGTTTTTT
TRBV5-6	.	TRBJ2-7	.	CASSLAYRGPGAEQYF	TGTGCCAGCAGCTTGGCATATCGGGGGCCCGGCGCCGAGCAGTACTTC
TRBV30	.	TRBJ2-7	TRBD1	CASTRDRGHEQYF	TGTGCCTCAACCCGGGACAGGGGCCACGAGCAGTACTTC
TRBV6-5	.	TRBJ2-7	.	CASSYSSGFLYEQYF	TGTGCCAGCAGTTACTCCTCAGGGTTCCTCTACGAGCAGTACTTC
TRBV19	.	TRBJ2-7	TRBD1	CASRDRSDYEQYF	TGTGCCAGCCGGGACAGGTCAGACTACGAGCAGTACTTC
TRBV30	.	TRBJ1-3	.	CACDSGFGNTIYF	TGTGCCTGCGACAGTGGGTTTGGAAACACCATATATTTT
TRBV9	.	TRBJ2-5	TRBD1	CASSVADRGRETQYF	TGTGCCAGCAGCGTAGCGGACAGGGGCCGCGAGACCCAGTACTTC
TRBV5-4	.	TRBJ2-3	.	CASRPDPQFRTDTQYF	TGTGCCAGCAGACCCGACCCACAATTCCGCACAGATACGCAGTATTTT
TRBV6-5	few	TRBJ2-7	.	CASSSRSRSYEQYF	TGTGCCAGCAGTTCACGGTCTCGGAGCTACGAGCAGTACTTC
TRBV5-6	few	TRBJ1-6	.	CASSYYNSPLHF	TGTGCCAGCAGCTATTATAATTCACCCCTCCACTTT
TRBV5-1	.	TRBJ2-5	TRBD1	CASSLAWTGLERKKETQYF	TGCGCCAGCAGCTTGGCTTGGACAGGGTTAGAAAGGAAAAAAGAGACCCAGTACTTC
TRBV6-5	.	TRBJ2-3	.	CASRTGPYTQYF	TGTGCCAGCAGAACAGGGCCATATACGCAGTATTTT
TRBV21-1	.	TRBJ2-6	.	CASSKFTGYNSGANVLTF	TGTGCCAGCAGCAAGTTCACAGGGTATAACTCTGGGGCCAACGTCCTGACTTTC
TRBV9	.	TRBJ2-7	TRBD1	CASGTGTAYEQYF	TGTGCCAGCGGAACCGGGACAGCTTACGAGCAGTACTTC